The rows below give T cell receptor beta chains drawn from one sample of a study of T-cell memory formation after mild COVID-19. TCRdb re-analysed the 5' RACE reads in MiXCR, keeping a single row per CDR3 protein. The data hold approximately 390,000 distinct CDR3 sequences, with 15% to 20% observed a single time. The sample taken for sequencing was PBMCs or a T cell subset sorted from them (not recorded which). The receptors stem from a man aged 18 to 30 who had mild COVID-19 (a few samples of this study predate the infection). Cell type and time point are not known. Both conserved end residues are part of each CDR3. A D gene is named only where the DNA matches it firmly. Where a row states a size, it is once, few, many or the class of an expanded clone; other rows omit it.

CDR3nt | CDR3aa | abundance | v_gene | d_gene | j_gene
TGTGCCAGCAGCTTAGAACCTGGGGACAGAGAAAATCAGCCCCAGCATTTT | CASSLEPGDRENQPQHF | - | TRBV7-6 | TRBD1 | TRBJ1-5
TGTGCCAGCAGATTCGCGGGGGGAGAGACCCAGTACTTC | CASRFAGGETQYF | - | TRBV7-6 | TRBD2 | TRBJ2-5
TGTGCCAGCATTCGTGGGACAGGGCTCCTCAGTCCCTCCTACGAGCAGTACTTC | CASIRGTGLLSPSYEQYF | few | TRBV2 | TRBD1 | TRBJ2-7
TGCAGCGTTGCTCTGGCTGGGAATGAGCAGTTCTTC | CSVALAGNEQFF | few | TRBV29-1 | - | TRBJ2-1
TGTGCCAGCAGTTCACAGGGGGGGAGCAATCAGCCCCAGCATTTT | CASSSQGGSNQPQHF | few | TRBV12-3/TRBV12-4 | TRBD1 | TRBJ1-5
TGTGCCAGCAGCCTCGTGGGGGCAGGGAATGAAAAACTGTTTTTT | CASSLVGAGNEKLFF | - | TRBV7-2 | - | TRBJ1-4
TGTGCCAGCAGTTTTTCGTTGAACACCGGGGAGCTGTTTTTT | CASSFSLNTGELFF | many | TRBV12-3/TRBV12-4 | - | TRBJ2-2
TGTGCCAGCAGACACAGACCAGGGACCACAGATACGCAGTATTTT | CASRHRPGTTDTQYF | few | TRBV11-1 | - | TRBJ2-3
TGTGCCAGCAGCACGGGACAGCGAAATTCACCCCTCCACTTT | CASSTGQRNSPLHF | few | TRBV7-9 | TRBD1 | TRBJ1-6
TGTGCCAGCAGCTTGGGATACTCCTATAATTCACCCCTCCACTTT | CASSLGYSYNSPLHF | - | TRBV7-2 | - | TRBJ1-6
TGTGCCGGGGCCCCAGCGGGACAGGGATCGGCAGCTTTCTTT | CAGAPAGQGSAAFF | once | TRBV7-9 | TRBD1 | TRBJ1-1
TGTGCCAGCAGCTTTGCATGGGACAGGGGAAACATTCAGTACTTC | CASSFAWDRGNIQYF | few | TRBV5-6 | TRBD1 | TRBJ2-4
TGTGCCAGCTCACCAACAGCCCAGGGGGGTTCACCCCTCCACTTT | CASSPTAQGGSPLHF | - | TRBV18 | TRBD1 | TRBJ1-6
TGTGCCAGCAGCTGGGAGCGCAGACGGGGAGGCACTGAAGCTTTCTTT | CASSWERRRGGTEAFF | - | TRBV5-5 | - | TRBJ1-1
TGTGCCAGCAGCCCGAGCCCGGAGGATGAGCAGTTCTTC | CASSPSPEDEQFF | many | TRBV7-3 | - | TRBJ2-1
TGTGCCAGCACGGGACTAGCGGGGACAGATACGCAGTATTTT | CASTGLAGTDTQYF | - | TRBV18 | TRBD2 | TRBJ2-3
TGTGCCAGCAACCCCTCTGGAAACACCATATATTTT | CASNPSGNTIYF | many | TRBV12-3/TRBV12-4 | - | TRBJ1-3
TGCGCCAGCAGCCCAGGACAGGGGCCAGAGACCCAGTACTTC | CASSPGQGPETQYF | - | TRBV5-1 | TRBD1 | TRBJ2-5
TGCGCCACCCGACCCCAAATGAACACTGAAGCTTTCTTT | CATRPQMNTEAFF | few | TRBV5-1 | - | TRBJ1-1
TGTGCCACCAGTGGGGGGACCACCGGGGAGCTGTTTTTT | CATSGGTTGELFF | - | TRBV24-1 | - | TRBJ2-2
TGTGCCAGCAGCTTGAGTCGGGGGGGCATATATGAGCAGTTCTTC | CASSLSRGGIYEQFF | few | TRBV7-2 | TRBD2 | TRBJ2-1
TGCGCCAGCAGCCATTACCGGGGCACCAACACTGAAGCTTTCTTT | CASSHYRGTNTEAFF | - | TRBV4-1 | - | TRBJ1-1
TGCGCCAGCAGTCAAACAGGGGGCCCGGGGGAAAATCAGCCCCAGCATTTT | CASSQTGGPGENQPQHF | - | TRBV23-1 | TRBD1 | TRBJ1-5
TGCGCCAGCAGCCCACAGGGACAGGGTAATGAAAAACTGTTTTTT | CASSPQGQGNEKLFF | - | TRBV5-1 | TRBD1 | TRBJ1-4
TGTGCCAGCAGCTCGCGGGACGAAAACACCGGGGAGCTGTTTTTT | CASSSRDENTGELFF | many | TRBV4-2 | - | TRBJ2-2
TGTGCCAGCAGCATCCGACAGGCCGGGTCAACTAATGAAAAACTGTTTTTT | CASSIRQAGSTNEKLFF | - | TRBV7-9 | - | TRBJ1-4
TGCGCCAGCAGCCCCTCCCGGGAGAGACAGGTCACAGATACGCAGTATTTT | CASSPSRERQVTDTQYF | - | TRBV4-1 | - | TRBJ2-3
TGTGCCAGCAGTTATGGGGAGCGGGACATTCAGTACTTC | CASSYGERDIQYF | once | TRBV12-3/TRBV12-4 | - | TRBJ2-4
TGCGCCAGCAGCTTGGAGGACGGGGAGCTGTTTTTT | CASSLEDGELFF | many | TRBV5-1 | - | TRBJ2-2
TGCGCCAGCTCGGAGGAGGGTCGAGAGACCCAGTACTTC | CASSEEGRETQYF | few | TRBV23-1 | - | TRBJ2-5
TGTGCCAGCAGCTTGATCCAAGAGACCCAGTACTTC | CASSLIQETQYF | many | TRBV12-3/TRBV12-4 | - | TRBJ2-5
TGTGACAGCAGGACAGCGCACTATGGCTACACCTTC | CDSRTAHYGYTF | - | TRBV2 | - | TRBJ1-2
TGTGCCAGCAGACTACAGGGTGTGAACACTGAAGCTTTCTTT | CASRLQGVNTEAFF | - | TRBV27 | - | TRBJ1-1
TGTGCCACAATACCAGGGACAGGCGGTACGCAGTATTTT | CATIPGTGGTQYF | few | TRBV2 | TRBD1 | TRBJ2-3
TGTGCCAGCTCACCCCCGGGGGAGCAGTACTTC | CASSPPGEQYF | many | TRBV18 | - | TRBJ2-7
TGTGCCAGCAGCACGACATCTCGAGCTAACTATGGCTACACCTTC | CASSTTSRANYGYTF | few | TRBV11-2 | - | TRBJ1-2
TGTGCCAGCAGCACCGAACAGGGTTCACAGACAGATACGCAGTATTTT | CASSTEQGSQTDTQYF | few | TRBV6-2/TRBV6-3 | - | TRBJ2-3
TGCAGTGCTAGTGCAAGCTCCTACAATGAGCAGTTCTTC | CSASASSYNEQFF | - | TRBV20-1 | - | TRBJ2-1
TGTGCCAGCAGCGCCCCCCCCGGACAGAATTCACCCCTCCACTTT | CASSAPPGQNSPLHF | few | TRBV9 | - | TRBJ1-6
TGTGCCAGCACCCAGGGACAGGGAGGCTATGGCTACACCTTC | CASTQGQGGYGYTF | few | TRBV28 | TRBD1 | TRBJ1-2
TGTGCCAGCAGCCAATTCACTAACGGGGAGCTGTTTTTT | CASSQFTNGELFF | - | TRBV3-1 | - | TRBJ2-2
TGTGCCAGCAGCCACGGGGGGGGCAACTATGGCTACACCTTC | CASSHGGGNYGYTF | few | TRBV7-2 | - | TRBJ1-2
TGTGCCAGCAGCCGAGCACTAGAGCACGGGACCCAGTACTTC | CASSRALEHGTQYF | - | TRBV7-2 | - | TRBJ2-5
TGTGCCAGCAGCCTGACGGATCGTGGATGGGACACCGGGGAGCTGTTTTTT | CASSLTDRGWDTGELFF | - | TRBV6-5 | - | TRBJ2-2
TGCGCCAGCATCCAGGGACTAGCGGGCTACGAGCAGTACTTC | CASIQGLAGYEQYF | - | TRBV10-2 | TRBD2 | TRBJ2-7
TGCAGTGCAGGCGCGGGGGGAAAAGATACGCAGTATTTT | CSAGAGGKDTQYF | - | TRBV20-1 | TRBD2 | TRBJ2-3
TGTGCCAGCAGTCGGACAGGGGGCGACGCTTTCTTT | CASSRTGGDAFF | - | TRBV6-1 | TRBD1 | TRBJ1-1
TGTGCCAGCAGTTCCCGGACAGAAGAGACCCAGTACTTC | CASSSRTEETQYF | - | TRBV27 | - | TRBJ2-5
TGTGCCAGCAGGCGAGGACAGTCCACCGGGGAGCTGTTTTTT | CASRRGQSTGELFF | few | TRBV6-5 | - | TRBJ2-2
TGCGCCAGCAGCCAAGTGTGGGGGGCCGCCTACGAGCAGTACTTC | CASSQVWGAAYEQYF | - | TRBV4-3 | - | TRBJ2-7
TGTGCCAGCAGCCAAGGGGGCGGCGGATCCTATGGCTACACCTTC | CASSQGGGGSYGYTF | - | TRBV3-1 | - | TRBJ1-2
TGTGCCAGCAGCTTTACAGGGAGCAATCAGCCCCAGCATTTT | CASSFTGSNQPQHF | - | TRBV5-6 | - | TRBJ1-5
TGTGCCAGCAGGATTGGACAGGCCGGACGGCATGGCTACACCTTC | CASRIGQAGRHGYTF | few | TRBV5-6 | TRBD1 | TRBJ1-2